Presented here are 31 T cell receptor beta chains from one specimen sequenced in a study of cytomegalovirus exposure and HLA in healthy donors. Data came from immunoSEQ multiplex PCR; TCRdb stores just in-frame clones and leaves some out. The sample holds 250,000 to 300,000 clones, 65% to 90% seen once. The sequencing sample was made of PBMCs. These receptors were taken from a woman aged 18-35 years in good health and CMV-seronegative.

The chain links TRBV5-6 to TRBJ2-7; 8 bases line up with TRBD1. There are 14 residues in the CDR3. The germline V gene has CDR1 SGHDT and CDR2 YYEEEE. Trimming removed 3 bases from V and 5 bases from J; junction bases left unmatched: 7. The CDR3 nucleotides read TGTGCCAGCAGCTCCTGGACAGGGTTGAACGAGCAGTACTTC. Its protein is CASSSWTGLNEQYF.

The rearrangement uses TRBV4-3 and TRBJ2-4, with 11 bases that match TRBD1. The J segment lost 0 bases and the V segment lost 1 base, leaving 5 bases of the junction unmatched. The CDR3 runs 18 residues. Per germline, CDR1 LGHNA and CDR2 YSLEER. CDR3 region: CASSQGTGGLLAKNIQYF. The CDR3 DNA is TGCGCCAGCAGCCAAGGGACAGGGGGCCTGCTAGCCAAAAACATTCAGTACTTC.

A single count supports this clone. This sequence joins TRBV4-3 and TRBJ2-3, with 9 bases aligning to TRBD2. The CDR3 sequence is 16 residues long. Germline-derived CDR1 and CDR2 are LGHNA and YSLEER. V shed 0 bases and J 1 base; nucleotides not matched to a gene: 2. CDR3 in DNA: TGCGCCAGCAGCCAAGAGGGCGGGGGGGGCACAGATACGCAGTATTTT. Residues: CASSQEGGGGTDTQYF.

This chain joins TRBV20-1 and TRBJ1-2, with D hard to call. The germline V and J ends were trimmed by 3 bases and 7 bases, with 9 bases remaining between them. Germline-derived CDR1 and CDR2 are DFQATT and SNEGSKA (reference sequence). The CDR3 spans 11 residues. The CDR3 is CSARSQIGYTF. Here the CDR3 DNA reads TGCAGTGCTAGGAGCCAAATTGGCTACACCTTC.

The DNA of the CDR3 is TGTGCCAGCAGTTACTCTTCAGGGGCTGGTTACGAGCAGTACTTC. This codes for CASSYSSGAGYEQYF. This chain links TRBV6-5 with TRBJ2-7, with a possible D match to TRBD1 (6 bases). Germline assignment: CDR1 MNHEY and CDR2 SVGAGI. The CDR3 runs 15 residues. V gave up 0 bases and J gave up 4 bases, with 13 bases separating them.

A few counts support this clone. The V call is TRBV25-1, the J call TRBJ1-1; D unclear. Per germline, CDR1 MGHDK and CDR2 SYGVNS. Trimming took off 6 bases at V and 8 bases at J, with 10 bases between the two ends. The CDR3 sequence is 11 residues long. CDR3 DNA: TGTGCCAGCAGGGTCCTCCGGGAAGCTTTCTTT. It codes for CASRVLREAFF.

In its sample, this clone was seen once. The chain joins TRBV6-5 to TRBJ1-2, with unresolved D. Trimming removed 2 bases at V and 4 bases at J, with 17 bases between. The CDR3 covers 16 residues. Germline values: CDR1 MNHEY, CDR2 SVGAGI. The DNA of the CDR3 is TGTGCCAGCAGTTACGATTCCTCCGCTTGGAGCTATGGCTACACCTTC. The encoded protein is CASSYDSSAWSYGYTF.

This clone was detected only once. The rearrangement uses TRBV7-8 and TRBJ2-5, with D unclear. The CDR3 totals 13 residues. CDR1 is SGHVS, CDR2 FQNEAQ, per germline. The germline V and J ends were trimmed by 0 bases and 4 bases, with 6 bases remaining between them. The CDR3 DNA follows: TGTGCCAGCAGCTTAGCGCTAGGAGAGACCCAGTACTTC. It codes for CASSLALGETQYF. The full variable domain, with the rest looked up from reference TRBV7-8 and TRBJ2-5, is GAGVSQSPRYKVAKRGQDVALRCDPISGHVSLFWYQQALGQGPEFLTYFQNEAQLDKSGLPSDRFFAERPEGSVSTLKIQRTQQEDSAVYLCASSLALGETQYFGPGTRLLVL.

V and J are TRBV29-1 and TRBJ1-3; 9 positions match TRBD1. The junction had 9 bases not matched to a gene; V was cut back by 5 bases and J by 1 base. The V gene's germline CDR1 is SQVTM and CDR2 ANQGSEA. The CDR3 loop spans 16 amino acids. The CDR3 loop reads CSVLLGTGFSGNTIYF. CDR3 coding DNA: TGCAGCGTTCTCTTGGGGACAGGGTTTTCTGGAAACACCATATATTTT.

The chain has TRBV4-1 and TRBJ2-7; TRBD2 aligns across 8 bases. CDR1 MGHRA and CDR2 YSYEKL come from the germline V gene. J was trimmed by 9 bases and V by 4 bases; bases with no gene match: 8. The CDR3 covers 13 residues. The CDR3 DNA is TGCGCCAGCAGCCCAGGACTAGCCGGGGGGCAGTACTTC. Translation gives CASSPGLAGGQYF.

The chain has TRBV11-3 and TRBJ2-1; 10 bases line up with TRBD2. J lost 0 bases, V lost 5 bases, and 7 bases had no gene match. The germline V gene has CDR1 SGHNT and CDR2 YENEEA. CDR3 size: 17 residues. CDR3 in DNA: TGTGCCAGCAGCCACACTCGGACTAGCGGCTCCTACAATGAGCAGTTCTTC. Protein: CASSHTRTSGSYNEQFF. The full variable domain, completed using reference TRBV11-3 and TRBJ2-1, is EAGVVQSPRYKIIEKKQPVAFWCNPISGHNTLYWYLQNLGQGPELLIRYENEEAVDDSQLPKDRFSAERLKGVDSTLKIQPAELGDSAVYLCASSHTRTSGSYNEQFFGPGTRLTVL.

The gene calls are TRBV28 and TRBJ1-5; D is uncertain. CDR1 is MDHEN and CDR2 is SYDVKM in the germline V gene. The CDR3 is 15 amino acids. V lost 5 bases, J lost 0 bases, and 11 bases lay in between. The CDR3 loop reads CASSVRHNSNQPQHF. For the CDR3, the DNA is TGTGCCAGCAGTGTCAGACATAATAGCAATCAGCCCCAGCATTTT. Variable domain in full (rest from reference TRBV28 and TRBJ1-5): DVKVTQSSRYLVKRTGEKVFLECVQDMDHENMFWYRQDPGLGLRLIYFSYDVKMKEKGDIPEGYSVSREKKERFSLILESASTNQTSMYLCASSVRHNSNQPQHFGDGTRLSIL.

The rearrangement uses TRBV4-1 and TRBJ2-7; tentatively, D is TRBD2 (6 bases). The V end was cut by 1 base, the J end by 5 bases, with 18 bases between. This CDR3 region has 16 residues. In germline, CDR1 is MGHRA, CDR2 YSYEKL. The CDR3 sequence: CASSQVLRLDVHEQYF. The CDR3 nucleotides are TGCGCCAGCAGCCAAGTGTTGAGACTAGATGTCCACGAGCAGTACTTC.

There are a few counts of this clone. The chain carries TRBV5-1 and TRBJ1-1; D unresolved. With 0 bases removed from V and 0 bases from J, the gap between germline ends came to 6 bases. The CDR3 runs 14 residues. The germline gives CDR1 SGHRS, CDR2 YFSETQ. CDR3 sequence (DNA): TGCGCCAGCAGCTTGGGAGGGTTGAACACTGAAGCTTTCTTT. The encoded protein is CASSLGGLNTEAFF.

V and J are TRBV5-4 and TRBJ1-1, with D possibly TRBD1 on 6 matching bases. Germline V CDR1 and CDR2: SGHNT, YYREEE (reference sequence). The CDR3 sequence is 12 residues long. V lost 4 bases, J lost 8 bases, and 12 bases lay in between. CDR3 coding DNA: TGTGCCAGCAGCACACAGGGAGGGGAAGCTTTCTTT. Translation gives CASSTQGGEAFF. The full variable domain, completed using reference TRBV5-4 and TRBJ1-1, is ETGVTQSPTHLIKTRGQQVTLRCSSQSGHNTVSWYQQALGQGPQFIFQYYREEENGRGNFPPRFSGLQFPNYSSELNVNALELDDSALYLCASSTQGGEAFFGQGTRLTVV.

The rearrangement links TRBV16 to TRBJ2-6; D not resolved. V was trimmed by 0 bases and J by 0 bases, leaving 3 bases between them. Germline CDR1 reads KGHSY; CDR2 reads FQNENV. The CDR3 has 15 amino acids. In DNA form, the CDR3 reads TGTGCCAGCAGCCAATCGTACTCTGGGGCCAACGTCCTGACTTTC. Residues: CASSQSYSGANVLTF.

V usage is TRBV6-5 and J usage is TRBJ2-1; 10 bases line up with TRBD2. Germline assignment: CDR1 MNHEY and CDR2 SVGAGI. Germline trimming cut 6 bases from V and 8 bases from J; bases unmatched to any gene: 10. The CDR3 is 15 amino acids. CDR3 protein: CASRRQAGGPYEQFF. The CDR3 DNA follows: TGTGCCAGCAGGCGACAAGCGGGGGGGCCTTATGAGCAGTTCTTC.

The CDR3 DNA reads TGCGCCAGCAGCCAAAGTCGGACAGGGAGGACCTACGAGCAGTACTTC. Its translation: CASSQSRTGRTYEQYF. This chain joins TRBV4-3 and TRBJ2-7, with 8 positions matching TRBD1. V trimming: 2 bases; J trimming: 2 bases; junction bases outside the gene matches: 8. Per the germline V gene, CDR1 is LGHNA and CDR2 is YSLEER. The CDR3 sequence is 16 residues long.

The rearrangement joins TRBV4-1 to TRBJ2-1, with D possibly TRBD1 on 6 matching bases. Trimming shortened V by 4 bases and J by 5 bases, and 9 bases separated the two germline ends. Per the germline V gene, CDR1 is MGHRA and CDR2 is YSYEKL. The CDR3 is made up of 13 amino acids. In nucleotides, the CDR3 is TGCGCCAGCAGCCTTACAGGGAACAATGAGCAGTTCTTC. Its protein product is CASSLTGNNEQFF.

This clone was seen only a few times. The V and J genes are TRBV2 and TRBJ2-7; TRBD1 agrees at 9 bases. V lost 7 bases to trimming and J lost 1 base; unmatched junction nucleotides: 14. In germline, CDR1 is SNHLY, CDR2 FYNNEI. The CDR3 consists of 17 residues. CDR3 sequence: CASTLNPPGQGSYEQYF. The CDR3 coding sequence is TGTGCCAGCACCCTCAACCCACCGGGACAGGGTTCCTACGAGCAGTACTTC.

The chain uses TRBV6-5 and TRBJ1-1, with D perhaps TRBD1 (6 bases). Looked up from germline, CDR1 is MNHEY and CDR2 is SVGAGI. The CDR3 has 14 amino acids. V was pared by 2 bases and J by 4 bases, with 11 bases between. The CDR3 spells CASSYGGEGTEAFF. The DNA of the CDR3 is TGTGCCAGCAGTTACGGGGGCGAGGGCACTGAAGCTTTCTTT.

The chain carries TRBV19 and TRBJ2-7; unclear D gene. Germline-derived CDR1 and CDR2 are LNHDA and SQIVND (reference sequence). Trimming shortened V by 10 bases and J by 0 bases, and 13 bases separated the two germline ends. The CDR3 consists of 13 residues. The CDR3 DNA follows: TGTGCCACCGCGACACCGAGCTCCTACGAGCAGTACTTC. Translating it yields CATATPSSYEQYF. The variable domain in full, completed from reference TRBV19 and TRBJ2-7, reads DGGITQSPKYLFRKEGQNVTLSCEQNLNHDAMYWYRQDPGQGLRLIYYSQIVNDFQKGDIAEGYSVSREKKESFPLTVTSAQKNPTAFYLCATATPSSYEQYFGPGTRLTVT.

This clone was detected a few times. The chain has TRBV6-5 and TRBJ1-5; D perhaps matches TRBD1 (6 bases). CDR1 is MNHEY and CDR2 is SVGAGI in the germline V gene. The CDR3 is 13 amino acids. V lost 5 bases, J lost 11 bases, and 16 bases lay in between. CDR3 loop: CASSPGGPEAQHF. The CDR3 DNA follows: TGTGCCAGCAGTCCCGGGGGGCCTGAAGCCCAGCATTTT.

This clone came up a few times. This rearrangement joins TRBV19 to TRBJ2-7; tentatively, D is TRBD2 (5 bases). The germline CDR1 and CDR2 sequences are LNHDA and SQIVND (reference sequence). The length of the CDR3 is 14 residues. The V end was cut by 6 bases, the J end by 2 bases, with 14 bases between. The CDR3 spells CASRHGLSPYEQYF. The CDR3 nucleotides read TGTGCCAGTAGACATGGACTGTCACCCTACGAGCAGTACTTC.

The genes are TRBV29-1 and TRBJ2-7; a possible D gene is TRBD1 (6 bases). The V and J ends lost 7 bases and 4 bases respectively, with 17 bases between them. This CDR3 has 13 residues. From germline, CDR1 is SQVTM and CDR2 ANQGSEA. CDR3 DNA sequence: TGCAGCGGGCTCTCGGGACAAACTTACGAGCAGTACTTC. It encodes CSGLSGQTYEQYF.

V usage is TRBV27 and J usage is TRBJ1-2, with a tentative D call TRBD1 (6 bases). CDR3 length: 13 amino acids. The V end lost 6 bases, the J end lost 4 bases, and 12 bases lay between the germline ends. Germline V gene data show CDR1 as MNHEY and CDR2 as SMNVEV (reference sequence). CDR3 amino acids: CASSRGGVYGYTF. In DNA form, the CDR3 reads TGTGCCAGCAGCCGAGGGGGAGTCTATGGCTACACCTTC.

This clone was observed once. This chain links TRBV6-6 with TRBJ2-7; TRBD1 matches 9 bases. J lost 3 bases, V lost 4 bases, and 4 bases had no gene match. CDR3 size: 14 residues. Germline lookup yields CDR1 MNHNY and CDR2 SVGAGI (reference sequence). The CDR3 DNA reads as TGTGCCAGCAGTTTAGGGGACAGGGTCTACGAGCAGTACTTC. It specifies CASSLGDRVYEQYF.

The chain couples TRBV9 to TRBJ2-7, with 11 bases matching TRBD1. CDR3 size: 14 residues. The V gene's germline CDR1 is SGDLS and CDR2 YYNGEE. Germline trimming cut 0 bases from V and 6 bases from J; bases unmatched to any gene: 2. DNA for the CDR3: TGTGCCAGCAGCGTAGAGGGACAGGGGGGCGAGCAGTACTTC. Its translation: CASSVEGQGGEQYF.

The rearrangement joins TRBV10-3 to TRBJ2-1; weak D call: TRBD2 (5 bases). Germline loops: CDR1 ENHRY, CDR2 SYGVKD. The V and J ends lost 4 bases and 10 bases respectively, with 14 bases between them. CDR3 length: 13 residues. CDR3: CAISGGGPGEQFF. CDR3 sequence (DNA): TGTGCCATCAGTGGCGGCGGGCCGGGGGAGCAGTTCTTC.

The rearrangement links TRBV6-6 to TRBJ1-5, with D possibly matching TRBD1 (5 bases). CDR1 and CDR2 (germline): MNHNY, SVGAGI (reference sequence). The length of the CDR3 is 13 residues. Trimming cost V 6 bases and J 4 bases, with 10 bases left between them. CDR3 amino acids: CASSPDRNQPQHF. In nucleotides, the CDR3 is TGTGCCAGCAGCCCTGACAGAAATCAGCCCCAGCATTTT.

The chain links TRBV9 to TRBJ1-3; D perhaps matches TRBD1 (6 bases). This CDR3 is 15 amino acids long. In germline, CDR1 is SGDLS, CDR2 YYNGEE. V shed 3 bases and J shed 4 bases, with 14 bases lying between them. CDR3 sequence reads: CASSGRGQKGNTIYF. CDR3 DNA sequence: TGTGCCAGCAGCGGCCGCGGACAGAAGGGAAACACCATATATTTT.